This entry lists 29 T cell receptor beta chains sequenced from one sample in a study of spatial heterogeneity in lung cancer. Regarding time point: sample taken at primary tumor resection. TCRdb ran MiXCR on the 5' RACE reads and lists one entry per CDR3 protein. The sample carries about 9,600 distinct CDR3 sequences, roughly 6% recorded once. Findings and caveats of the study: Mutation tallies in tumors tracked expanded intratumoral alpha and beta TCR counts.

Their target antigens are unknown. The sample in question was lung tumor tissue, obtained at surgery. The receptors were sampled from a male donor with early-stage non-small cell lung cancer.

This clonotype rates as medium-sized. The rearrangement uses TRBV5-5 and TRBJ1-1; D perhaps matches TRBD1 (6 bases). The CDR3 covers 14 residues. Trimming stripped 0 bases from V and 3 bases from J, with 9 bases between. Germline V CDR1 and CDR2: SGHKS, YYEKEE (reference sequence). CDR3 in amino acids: CASSLEGVYTEAFF. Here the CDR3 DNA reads TGTGCCAGCAGCTTGGAGGGGGTGTACACTGAAGCTTTCTTT.

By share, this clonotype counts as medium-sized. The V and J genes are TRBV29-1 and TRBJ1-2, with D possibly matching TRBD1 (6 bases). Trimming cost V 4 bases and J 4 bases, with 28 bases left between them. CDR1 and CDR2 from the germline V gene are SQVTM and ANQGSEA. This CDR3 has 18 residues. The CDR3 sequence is CSVGPIPDITGLGYGYTF. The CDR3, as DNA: TGCAGCGTTGGACCGATCCCCGACATTACAGGGTTGGGCTATGGCTACACCTTC.

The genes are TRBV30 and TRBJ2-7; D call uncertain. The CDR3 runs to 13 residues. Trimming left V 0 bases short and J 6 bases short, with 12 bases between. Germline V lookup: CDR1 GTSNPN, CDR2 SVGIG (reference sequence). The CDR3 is CAWSVQLELEQYF. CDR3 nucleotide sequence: TGTGCCTGGAGTGTGCAACTGGAACTCGAGCAGTACTTC. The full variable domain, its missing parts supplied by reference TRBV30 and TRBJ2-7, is SQTIHQWPATLVQPVGSPLSLECTVEGTSNPNLYWYRQAAGRGLQLLFYSVGIGQISSEVPQNLSASRPQDRQFILSSKKLLLSDSGFYLCAWSVQLELEQYFGPGTRLTVT.

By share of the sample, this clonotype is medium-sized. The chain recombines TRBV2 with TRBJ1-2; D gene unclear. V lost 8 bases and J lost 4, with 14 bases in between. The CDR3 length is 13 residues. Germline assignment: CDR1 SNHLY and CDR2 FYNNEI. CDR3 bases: TGTGCCAGCTTAATGGCAATCGGCTATGGCTACACCTTC. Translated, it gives CASLMAIGYGYTF.

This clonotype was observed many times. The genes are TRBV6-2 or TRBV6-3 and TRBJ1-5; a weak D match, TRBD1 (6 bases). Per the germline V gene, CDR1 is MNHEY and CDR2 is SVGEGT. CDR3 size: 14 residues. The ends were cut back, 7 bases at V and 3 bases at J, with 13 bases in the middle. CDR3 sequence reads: CASTETGDNQPQHF. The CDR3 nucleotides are TGTGCCAGCACTGAGACAGGAGACAATCAGCCCCAGCATTTT.

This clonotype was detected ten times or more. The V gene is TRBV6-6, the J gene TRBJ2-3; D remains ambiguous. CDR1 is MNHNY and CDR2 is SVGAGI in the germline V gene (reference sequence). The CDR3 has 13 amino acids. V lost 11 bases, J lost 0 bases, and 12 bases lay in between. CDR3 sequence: CASTYRSTDTQYF. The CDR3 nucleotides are TGTGCCTCCACATACCGCAGCACAGATACGCAGTATTTT.

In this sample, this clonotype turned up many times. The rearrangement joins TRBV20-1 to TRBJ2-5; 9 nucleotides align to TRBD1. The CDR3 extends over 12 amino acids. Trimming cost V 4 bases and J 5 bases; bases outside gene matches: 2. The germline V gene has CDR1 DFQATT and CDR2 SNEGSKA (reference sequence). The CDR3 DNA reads TGCAGTGCTACGGGACAGGGCGAGACCCAGTACTTC. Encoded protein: CSATGQGETQYF.

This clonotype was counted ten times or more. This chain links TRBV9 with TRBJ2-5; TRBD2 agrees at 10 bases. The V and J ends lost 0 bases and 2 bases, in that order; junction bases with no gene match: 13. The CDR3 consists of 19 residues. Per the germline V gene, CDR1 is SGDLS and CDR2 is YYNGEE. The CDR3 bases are TGTGCCAGCAGCGTAGCTACAGGGGTTAGCGGGGGGTATCAAGAGACCCAGTACTTC. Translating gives CASSVATGVSGGYQETQYF. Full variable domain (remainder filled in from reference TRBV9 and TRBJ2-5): DSGVTQTPKHLITATGQRVTLRCSPRSGDLSVYWYQQSLDQGLQFLIQYYNGEERAKGNILERFSAQQFPDLHSELNLSSLELGDSALYFCASSVATGVSGGYQETQYFGPGTRLLVL.

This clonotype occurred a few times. The chain's CDR3 is CASSRMAGVNEQFF. The DNA for the CDR3 is TGTGCCAGCAGCAGAATGGCGGGGGTTAATGAGCAGTTCTTC. V and J are TRBV11-3 and TRBJ2-1, with 7 positions matching TRBD2. The length of the CDR3 is 14 residues. Germline V gene lookup returns CDR1 SGHNT and CDR2 YENEEA. The J segment lost 7 bases and the V segment lost 5 bases, leaving 8 bases of the junction unmatched.

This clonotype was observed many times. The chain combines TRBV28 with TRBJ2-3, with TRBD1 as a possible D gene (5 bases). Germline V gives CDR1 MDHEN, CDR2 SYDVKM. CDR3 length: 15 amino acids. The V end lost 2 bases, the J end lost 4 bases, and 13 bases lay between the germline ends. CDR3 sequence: CASSLTGRRADTQYF. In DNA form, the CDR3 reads TGTGCCAGCAGTTTAACAGGCCGTAGGGCAGATACGCAGTATTTT.

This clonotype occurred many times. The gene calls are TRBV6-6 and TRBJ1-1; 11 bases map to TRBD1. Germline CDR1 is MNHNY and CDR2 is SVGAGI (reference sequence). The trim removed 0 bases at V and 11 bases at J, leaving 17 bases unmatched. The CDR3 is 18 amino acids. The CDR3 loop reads CASSYSRPGQGGPWGAFF. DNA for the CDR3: TGTGCCAGCAGTTACTCCCGGCCGGGACAGGGGGGGCCTTGGGGTGCTTTCTTT.

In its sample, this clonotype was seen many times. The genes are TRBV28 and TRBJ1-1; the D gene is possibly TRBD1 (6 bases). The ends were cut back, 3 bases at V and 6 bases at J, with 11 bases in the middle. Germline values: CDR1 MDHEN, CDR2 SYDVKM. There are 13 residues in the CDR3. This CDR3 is CASSFGQRPEAFF. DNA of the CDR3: TGTGCCAGCAGTTTCGGACAGAGGCCTGAAGCTTTCTTT.

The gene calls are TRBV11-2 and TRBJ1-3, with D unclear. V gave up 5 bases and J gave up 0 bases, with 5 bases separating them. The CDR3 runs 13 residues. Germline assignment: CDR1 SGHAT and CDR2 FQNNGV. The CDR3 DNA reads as TGTGCCAGCAGCCCAGTCTCTGGAAACACCATATATTTT. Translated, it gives CASSPVSGNTIYF.

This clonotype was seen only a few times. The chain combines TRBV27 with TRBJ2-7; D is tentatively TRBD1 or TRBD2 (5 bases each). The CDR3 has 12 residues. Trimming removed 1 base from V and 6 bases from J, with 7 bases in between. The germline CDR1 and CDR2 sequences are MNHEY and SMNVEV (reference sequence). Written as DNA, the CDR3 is TGTGCCAGCAGTTTATGGGGGTCCGAGCAGTACTTC. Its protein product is CASSLWGSEQYF.

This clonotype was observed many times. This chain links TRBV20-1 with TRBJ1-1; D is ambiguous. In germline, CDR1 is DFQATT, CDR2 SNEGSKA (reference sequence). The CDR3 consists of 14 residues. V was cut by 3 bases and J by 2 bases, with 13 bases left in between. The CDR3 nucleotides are TGCAGTGCTAGGTCGCCAGTCGGAAACACTGAAGCTTTCTTT. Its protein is CSARSPVGNTEAFF.

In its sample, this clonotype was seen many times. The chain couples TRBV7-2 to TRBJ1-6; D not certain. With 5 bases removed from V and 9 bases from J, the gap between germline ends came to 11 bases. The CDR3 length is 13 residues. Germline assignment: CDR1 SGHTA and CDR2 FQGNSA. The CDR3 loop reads CASSPRLGSPLHF. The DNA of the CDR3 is TGTGCCAGCAGCCCGCGGTTAGGTTCACCCCTCCACTTT.

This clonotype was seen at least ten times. In nucleotides, the CDR3 is TGTGCCACCGGCGGAGACACTGAAGCTTTCTTT. Encoded protein: CATGGDTEAFF. The chain carries TRBV10-3 and TRBJ1-1; unclear D gene. Trimming removed 10 bases from V and 3 bases from J, with 9 bases in between. Germline lookup yields CDR1 ENHRY and CDR2 SYGVKD. CDR3 size: 11 residues.

CDR3 sequence reads: CASSSWRGGHETQYF. As DNA, the CDR3 is TGTGCCAGCAGCTCCTGGCGCGGGGGGCATGAGACCCAGTACTTC. This sequence joins TRBV7-2 and TRBJ2-5; 8 positions agree with TRBD2. The CDR3 runs 15 residues. J lost 5 bases, V lost 4 bases, and 9 bases had no gene match. Germline V gene sequence: CDR1 SGHTA, CDR2 FQGNSA.

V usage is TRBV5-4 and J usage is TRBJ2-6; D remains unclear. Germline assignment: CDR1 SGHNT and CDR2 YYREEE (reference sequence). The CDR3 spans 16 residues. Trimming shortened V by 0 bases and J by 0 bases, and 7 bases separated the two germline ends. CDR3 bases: TGTGCCAGCAGCTTGGGGGTGTCCTCTGGGGCCAACGTCCTGACTTTC. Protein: CASSLGVSSGANVLTF.

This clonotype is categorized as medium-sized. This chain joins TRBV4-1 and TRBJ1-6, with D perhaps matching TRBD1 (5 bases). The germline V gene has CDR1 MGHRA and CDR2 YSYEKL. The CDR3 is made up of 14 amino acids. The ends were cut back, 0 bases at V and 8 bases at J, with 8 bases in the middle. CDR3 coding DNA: TGCGCCAGCAGCCAAGAGGCAGGGTATTCACCCCTCCACTTT. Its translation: CASSQEAGYSPLHF.

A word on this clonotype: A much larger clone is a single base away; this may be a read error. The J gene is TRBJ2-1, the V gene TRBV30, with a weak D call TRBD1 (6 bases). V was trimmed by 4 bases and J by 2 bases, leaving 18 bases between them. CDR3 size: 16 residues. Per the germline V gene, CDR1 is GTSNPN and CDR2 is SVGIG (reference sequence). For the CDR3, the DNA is TGTGCCTGGATTGGGGGACAAGCGGAACCCTACAATGAGCAGTTCTTC. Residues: CAWIGGQAEPYNEQFF. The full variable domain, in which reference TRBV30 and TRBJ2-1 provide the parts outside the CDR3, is SQTIHQWPATLVQPVGSPLSLECTVEGTSNPNLYWYRQAAGRGLQLLFYSVGIGQISSEVPQNLSASRPQDRQFILSSKKLLLSDSGFYLCAWIGGQAEPYNEQFFGPGTRLTVL.

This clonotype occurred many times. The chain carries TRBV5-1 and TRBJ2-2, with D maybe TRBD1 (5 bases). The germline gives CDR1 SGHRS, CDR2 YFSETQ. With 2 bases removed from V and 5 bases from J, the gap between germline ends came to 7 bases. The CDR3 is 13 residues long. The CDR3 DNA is TGCGCCAGCAGCTTCGACAGTACCGGGGAGCTGTTTTTT. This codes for CASSFDSTGELFF.

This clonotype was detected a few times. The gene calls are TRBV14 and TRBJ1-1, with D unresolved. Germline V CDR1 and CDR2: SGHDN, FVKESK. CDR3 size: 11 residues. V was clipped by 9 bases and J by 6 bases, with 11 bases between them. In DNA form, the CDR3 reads TGTGCCAGAAAACAAACAGCTGAAGCTTTCTTT. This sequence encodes CARKQTAEAFF. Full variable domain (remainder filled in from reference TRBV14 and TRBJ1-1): EAGVTQFPSHSVIEKGQTVTLRCDPISGHDNLYWYRRVMGKEIKFLLHFVKESKQDESGMPNNRFLAERTGGTYSTLKVQPAELEDSGVYFCARKQTAEAFFGQGTRLTVV.

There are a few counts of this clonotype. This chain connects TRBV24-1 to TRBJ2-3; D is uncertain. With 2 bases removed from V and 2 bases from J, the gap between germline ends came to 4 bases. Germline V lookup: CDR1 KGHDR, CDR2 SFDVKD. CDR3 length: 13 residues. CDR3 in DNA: TGTGCCACCAGTGATTCGTTCACAGATACGCAGTATTTT. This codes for CATSDSFTDTQYF.

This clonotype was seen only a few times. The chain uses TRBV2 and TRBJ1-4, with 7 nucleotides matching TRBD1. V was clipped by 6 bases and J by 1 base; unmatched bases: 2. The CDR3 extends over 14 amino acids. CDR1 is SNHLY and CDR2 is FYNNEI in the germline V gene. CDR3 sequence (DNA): TGTGCCAGCAGGAGACAGGGAACTAATGAAAAACTGTTTTTT. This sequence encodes CASRRQGTNEKLFF. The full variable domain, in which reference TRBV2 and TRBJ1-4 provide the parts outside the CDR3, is EPEVTQTPSHQVTQMGQEVILRCVPISNHLYFYWYRQILGQKVEFLVSFYNNEISEKSEIFDDQFSVERPDGSNFTLKIRSTKLEDSAMYFCASRRQGTNEKLFFGSGTQLSVL.

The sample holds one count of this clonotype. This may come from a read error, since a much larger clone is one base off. The CDR3 loop is CSASLSDRGCGYTF. Written as DNA, the CDR3 is TGCAGTGCTAGCCTCTCCGACAGGGGGTGTGGCTACACCTTC. The chain recombines TRBV20-1 with TRBJ1-2, with 9 bases matching TRBD1. Germline V lookup: CDR1 DFQATT, CDR2 SNEGSKA (reference sequence). The CDR3 length is 14 residues. Trimming took 3 bases from V and 7 from J; bases not matched to a gene: 9.

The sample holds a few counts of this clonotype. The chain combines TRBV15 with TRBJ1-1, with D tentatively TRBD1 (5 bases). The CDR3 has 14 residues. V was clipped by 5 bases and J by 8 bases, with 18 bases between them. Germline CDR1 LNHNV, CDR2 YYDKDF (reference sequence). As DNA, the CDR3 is TGTGCCACCAGCGCCGAAGCCAGGGAGCGGGAAGCTTTCTTT. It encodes CATSAEAREREAFF.

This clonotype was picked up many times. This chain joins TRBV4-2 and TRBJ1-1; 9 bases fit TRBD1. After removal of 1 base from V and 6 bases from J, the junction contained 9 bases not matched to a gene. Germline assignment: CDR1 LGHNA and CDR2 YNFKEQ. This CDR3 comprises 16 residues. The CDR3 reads CASSQGDREGMAEAFF. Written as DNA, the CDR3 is TGTGCCAGCAGCCAAGGGGACAGGGAGGGAATGGCTGAAGCTTTCTTT.

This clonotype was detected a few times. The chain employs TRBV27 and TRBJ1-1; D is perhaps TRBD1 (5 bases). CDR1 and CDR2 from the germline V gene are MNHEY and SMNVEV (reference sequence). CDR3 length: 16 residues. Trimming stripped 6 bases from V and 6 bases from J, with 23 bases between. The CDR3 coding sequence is TGTGCCAGCAGCCCCTGGCAGGTTTCGGGGGTGGCTGAAGCTTTCTTT. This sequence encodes CASSPWQVSGVAEAFF.